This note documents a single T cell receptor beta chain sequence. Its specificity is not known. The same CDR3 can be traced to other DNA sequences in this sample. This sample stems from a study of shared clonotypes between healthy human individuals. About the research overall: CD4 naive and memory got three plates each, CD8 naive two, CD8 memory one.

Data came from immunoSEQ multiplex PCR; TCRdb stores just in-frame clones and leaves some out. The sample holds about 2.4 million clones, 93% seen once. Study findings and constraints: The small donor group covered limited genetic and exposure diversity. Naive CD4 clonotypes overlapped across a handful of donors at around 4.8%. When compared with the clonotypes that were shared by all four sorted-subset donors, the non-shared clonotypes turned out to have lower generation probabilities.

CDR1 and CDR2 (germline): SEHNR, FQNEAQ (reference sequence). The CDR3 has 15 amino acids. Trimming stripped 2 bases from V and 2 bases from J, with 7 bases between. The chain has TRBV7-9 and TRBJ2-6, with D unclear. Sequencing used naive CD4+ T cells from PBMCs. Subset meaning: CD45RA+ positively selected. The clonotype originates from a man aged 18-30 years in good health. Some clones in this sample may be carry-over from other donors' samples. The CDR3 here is CASSLTGAGANVLTF. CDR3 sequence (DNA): TGTGCCAGCAGCTTAACCGGAGCTGGGGCCAACGTCCTGACTTTC. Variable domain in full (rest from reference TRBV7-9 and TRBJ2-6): DTGVSQNPRHKITKRGQNVTFRCDPISEHNRLYWYRQTLGQGPEFLTYFQNEAQLEKSRLLSDRFSAERPKGSFSTLEIQRTEQGDSAMYLCASSLTGAGANVLTFGAGSRLTVL.